This T cell receptor beta chain was recorded in a study of T cell repertoires in cytomegalovirus infection. Study-wide results and limits: There were HLA-C-restricted CMV-specific TCR beta clonotypes dominating the ex vivo response.

Note on this clonotype: Antigen specificity is unknown.

One entry per CDR3 protein, called by TCRdb with MiXCR from the reads. This sample yields a few hundred thousand distinct CDR3 sequences, of which roughly 34% are seen a single time; 17% belongs to the top ten. This TCR was sampled from a human donor in good health (CMV status not recorded). Some clones in this sample may be carry-over from other donors' samples. The specimen comprised cultured PBMCs, sampled from culture after CMV antigen stimulation.

The CDR3 DNA is TGTGCCAGCAGCCCCGCCCGGGGCTACACCTTC. It codes for CASSPARGYTF. This chain joins TRBV7-2 and TRBJ1-2, with D unclear. This CDR3 is built from 11 residues. The V gene's germline CDR1 is SGHTA and CDR2 FQGNSA. Trimming took 5 bases from V and 8 from J, leaving 9 bases between them.